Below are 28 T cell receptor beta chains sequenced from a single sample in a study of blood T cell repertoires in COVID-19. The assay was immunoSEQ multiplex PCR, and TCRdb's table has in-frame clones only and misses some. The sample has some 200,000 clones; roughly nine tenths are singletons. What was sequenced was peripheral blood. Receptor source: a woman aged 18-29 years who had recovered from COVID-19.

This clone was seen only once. This CDR3 is CASSVGGRGTNEQFF. In nucleotides, the CDR3 is TGTGCCAGCAGCGTAGGCGGGAGGGGGACCAATGAGCAGTTCTTC. The V and J genes are TRBV9 and TRBJ2-1; the match to TRBD2 covers 9 bases. J lost 6 bases, V lost 0 bases, and 4 bases had no gene match. Germline lookup yields CDR1 SGDLS and CDR2 YYNGEE. The CDR3 length is 15 residues. Full variable domain (remainder filled in from reference TRBV9 and TRBJ2-1): DSGVTQTPKHLITATGQRVTLRCSPRSGDLSVYWYQQSLDQGLQFLIQYYNGEERAKGNILERFSAQQFPDLHSELNLSSLELGDSALYFCASSVGGRGTNEQFFGPGTRLTVL.

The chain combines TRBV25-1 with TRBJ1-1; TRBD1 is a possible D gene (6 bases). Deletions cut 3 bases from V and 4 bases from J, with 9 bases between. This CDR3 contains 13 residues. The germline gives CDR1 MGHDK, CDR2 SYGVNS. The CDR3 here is CASSDRGITEAFF. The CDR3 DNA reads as TGTGCCAGCAGTGACAGGGGTATCACTGAAGCTTTCTTT.

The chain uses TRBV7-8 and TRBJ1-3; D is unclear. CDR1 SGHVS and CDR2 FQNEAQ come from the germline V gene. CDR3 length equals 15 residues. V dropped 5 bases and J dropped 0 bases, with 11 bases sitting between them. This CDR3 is CASSETAYSGNTIYF. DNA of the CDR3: TGTGCCAGCAGCGAAACAGCATACTCTGGAAACACCATATATTTT.

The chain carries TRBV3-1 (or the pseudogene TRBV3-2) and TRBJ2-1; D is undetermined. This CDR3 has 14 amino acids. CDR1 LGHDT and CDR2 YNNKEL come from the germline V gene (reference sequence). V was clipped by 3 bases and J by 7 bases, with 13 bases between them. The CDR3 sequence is CASSQYGGANEQFF. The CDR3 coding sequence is TGTGCCAGCAGCCAGTACGGCGGTGCAAATGAGCAGTTCTTC.

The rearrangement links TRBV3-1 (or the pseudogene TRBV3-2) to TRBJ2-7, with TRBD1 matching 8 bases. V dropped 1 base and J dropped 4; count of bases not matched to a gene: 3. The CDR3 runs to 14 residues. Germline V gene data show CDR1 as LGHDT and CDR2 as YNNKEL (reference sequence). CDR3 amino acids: CASSQVTGGYEQYF. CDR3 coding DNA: TGTGCCAGCAGCCAAGTAACAGGGGGTTACGAGCAGTACTTC.

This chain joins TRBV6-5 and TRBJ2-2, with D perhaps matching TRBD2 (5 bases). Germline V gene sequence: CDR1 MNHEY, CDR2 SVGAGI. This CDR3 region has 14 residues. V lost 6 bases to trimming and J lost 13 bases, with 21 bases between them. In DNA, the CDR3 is TGTGCCAGCAGCCGAGGACTGGGTGAGCTCGTGCTGTTTTTT. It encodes CASSRGLGELVLFF.

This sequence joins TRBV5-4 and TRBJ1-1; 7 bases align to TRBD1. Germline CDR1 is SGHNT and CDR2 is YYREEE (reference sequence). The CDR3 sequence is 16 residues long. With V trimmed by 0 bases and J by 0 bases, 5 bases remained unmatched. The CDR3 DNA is TGTGCCAGCAGCTTGGGGGGGACAGTCATGAACACTGAAGCTTTCTTT. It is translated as CASSLGGTVMNTEAFF.

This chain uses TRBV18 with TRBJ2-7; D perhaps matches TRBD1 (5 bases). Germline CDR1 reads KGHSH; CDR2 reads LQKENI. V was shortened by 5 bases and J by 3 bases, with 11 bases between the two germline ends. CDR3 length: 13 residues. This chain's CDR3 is CASSGDRIYEQYF. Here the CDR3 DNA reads TGTGCCAGCTCAGGAGACAGAATCTACGAGCAGTACTTC.

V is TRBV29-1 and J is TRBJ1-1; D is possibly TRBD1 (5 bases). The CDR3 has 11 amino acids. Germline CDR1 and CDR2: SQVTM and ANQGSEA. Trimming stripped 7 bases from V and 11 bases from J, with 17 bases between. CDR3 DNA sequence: TGCAGCGCCGAAAACTGGGGGAGGGCTTTCTTT. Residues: CSAENWGRAFF. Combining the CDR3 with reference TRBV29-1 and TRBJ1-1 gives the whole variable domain SAVISQKPSRDICQRGTSLTIQCQVDSQVTMMFWYRQQPGQSLTLIATANQGSEATYESGFVIDKFPISRPNLTFSTLTVSNMSPEDSSIYLCSAENWGRAFFGQGTRLTVV.

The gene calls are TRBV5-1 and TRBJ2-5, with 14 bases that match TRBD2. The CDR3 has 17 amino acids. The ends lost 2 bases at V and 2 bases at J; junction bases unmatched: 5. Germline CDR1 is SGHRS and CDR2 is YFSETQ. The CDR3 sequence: CASSFGTSGRGQETQYF. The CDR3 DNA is TGCGCCAGCAGCTTCGGGACTAGCGGGAGAGGGCAAGAGACCCAGTACTTC.

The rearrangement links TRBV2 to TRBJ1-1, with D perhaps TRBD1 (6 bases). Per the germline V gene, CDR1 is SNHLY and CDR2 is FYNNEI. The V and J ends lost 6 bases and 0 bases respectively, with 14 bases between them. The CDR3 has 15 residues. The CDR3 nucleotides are TGTGCCAGCAGGAAACAGGGAGCGGTGAACACTGAAGCTTTCTTT. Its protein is CASRKQGAVNTEAFF.

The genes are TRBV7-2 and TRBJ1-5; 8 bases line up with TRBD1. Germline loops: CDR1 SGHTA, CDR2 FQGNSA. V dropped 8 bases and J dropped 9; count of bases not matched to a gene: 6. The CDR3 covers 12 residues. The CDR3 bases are TGTGCCAGCGGGACAGGTCGCGGGCCCCAGCATTTT. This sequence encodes CASGTGRGPQHF.

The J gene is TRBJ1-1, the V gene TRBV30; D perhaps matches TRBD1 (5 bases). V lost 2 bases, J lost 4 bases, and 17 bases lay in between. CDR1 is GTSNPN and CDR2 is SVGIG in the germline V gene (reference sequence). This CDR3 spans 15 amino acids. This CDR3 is CAWSRMGRVSTEAFF. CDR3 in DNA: TGTGCCTGGAGTAGGATGGGCAGGGTGAGCACTGAAGCTTTCTTT.

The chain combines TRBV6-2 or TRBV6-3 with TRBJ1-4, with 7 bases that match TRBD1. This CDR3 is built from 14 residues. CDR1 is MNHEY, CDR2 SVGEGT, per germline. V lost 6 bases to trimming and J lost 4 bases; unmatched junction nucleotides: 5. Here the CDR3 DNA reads TGTGCCAGCAGCATGGGACAGATTAATGAAAAACTGTTTTTT. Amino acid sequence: CASSMGQINEKLFF.

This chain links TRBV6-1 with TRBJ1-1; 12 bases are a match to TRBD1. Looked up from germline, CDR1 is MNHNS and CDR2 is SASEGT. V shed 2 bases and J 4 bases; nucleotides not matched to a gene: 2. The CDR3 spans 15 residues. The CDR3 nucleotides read TGTGCCAGCAGTGAATGGGACAGGGGGCTCACTGAAGCTTTCTTT. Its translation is CASSEWDRGLTEAFF.

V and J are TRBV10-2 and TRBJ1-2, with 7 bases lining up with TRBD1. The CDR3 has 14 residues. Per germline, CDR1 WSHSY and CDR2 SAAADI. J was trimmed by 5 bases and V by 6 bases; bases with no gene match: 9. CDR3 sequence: CASRQGQGGYGYTF. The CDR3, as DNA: TGCGCCAGCAGACAGGGGCAGGGTGGGTATGGCTACACCTTC.

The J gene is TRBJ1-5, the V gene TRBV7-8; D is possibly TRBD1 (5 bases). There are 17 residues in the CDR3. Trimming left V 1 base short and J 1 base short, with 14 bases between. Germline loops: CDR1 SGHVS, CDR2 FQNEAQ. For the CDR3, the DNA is TGTGCCAGCAGCTTAGTGGGGCCAGGGATGAGCAATCAGCCCCAGCATTTT. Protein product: CASSLVGPGMSNQPQHF. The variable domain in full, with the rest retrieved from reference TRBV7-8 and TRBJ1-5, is GAGVSQSPRYKVAKRGQDVALRCDPISGHVSLFWYQQALGQGPEFLTYFQNEAQLDKSGLPSDRFFAERPEGSVSTLKIQRTQQEDSAVYLCASSLVGPGMSNQPQHFGDGTRLSIL.

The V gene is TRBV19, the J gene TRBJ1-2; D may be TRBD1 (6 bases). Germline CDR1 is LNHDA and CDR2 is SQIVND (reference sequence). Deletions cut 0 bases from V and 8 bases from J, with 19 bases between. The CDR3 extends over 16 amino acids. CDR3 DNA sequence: TGTGCCAGTAGTATAGATATGACGGGGGGCGCAGCCGGCTACACCTTC. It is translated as CASSIDMTGGAAGYTF.

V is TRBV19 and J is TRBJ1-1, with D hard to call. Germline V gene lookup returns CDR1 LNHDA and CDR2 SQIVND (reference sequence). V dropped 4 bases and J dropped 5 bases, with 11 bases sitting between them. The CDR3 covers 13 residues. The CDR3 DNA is TGTGCCAGTAGTACAGGACTTTGGACTGAAGCTTTCTTT. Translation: CASSTGLWTEAFF.

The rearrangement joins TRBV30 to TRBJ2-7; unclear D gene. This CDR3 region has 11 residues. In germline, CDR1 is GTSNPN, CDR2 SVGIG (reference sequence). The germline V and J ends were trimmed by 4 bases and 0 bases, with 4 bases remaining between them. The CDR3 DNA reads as TGTGCCTGGACAGACTCCTACGAGCAGTACTTC. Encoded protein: CAWTDSYEQYF.

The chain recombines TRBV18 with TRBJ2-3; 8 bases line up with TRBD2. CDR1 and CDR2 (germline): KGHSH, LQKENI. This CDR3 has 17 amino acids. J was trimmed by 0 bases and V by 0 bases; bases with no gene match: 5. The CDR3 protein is CASSPPAGGKSTDTQYF. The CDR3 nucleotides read TGTGCCAGCTCACCACCGGCGGGAGGAAAGAGCACAGATACGCAGTATTTT.

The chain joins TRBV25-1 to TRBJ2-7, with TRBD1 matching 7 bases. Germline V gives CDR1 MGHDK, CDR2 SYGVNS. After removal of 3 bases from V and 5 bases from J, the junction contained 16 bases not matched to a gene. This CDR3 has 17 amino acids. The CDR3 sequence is CASSETGTAFWANEQYF. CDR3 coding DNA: TGTGCCAGCAGTGAGACCGGGACAGCCTTTTGGGCTAACGAGCAGTACTTC.

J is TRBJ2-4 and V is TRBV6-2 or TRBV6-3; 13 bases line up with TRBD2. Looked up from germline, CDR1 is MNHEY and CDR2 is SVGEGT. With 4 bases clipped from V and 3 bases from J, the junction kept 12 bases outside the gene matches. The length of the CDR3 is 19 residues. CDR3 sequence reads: CASSSTTSGRAFGKNIQYF. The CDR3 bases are TGTGCCAGCAGTTCGACAACTAGCGGGAGGGCCTTTGGCAAAAACATTCAGTACTTC.

CDR3 in DNA: TGTGCCTGGAGTGCCCGGACCGGGGAGCTGTTTTTT. It translates to CAWSARTGELFF. The chain joins TRBV30 to TRBJ2-2; no clear D gene. The CDR3 length is 12 residues. V was shortened by 1 base and J by 5 bases, with 5 bases between the two germline ends. CDR1 is GTSNPN, CDR2 SVGIG, per germline (reference sequence). Based on the CDR3 plus reference TRBV30 and TRBJ2-2, the full variable domain is SQTIHQWPATLVQPVGSPLSLECTVEGTSNPNLYWYRQAAGRGLQLLFYSVGIGQISSEVPQNLSASRPQDRQFILSSKKLLLSDSGFYLCAWSARTGELFFGEGSRLTVL.

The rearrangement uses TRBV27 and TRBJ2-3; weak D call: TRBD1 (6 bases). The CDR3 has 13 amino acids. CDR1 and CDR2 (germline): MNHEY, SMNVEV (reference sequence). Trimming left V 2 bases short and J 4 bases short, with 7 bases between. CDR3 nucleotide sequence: TGTGCCAGCAGTTTAACAGGGTCAGATACGCAGTATTTT. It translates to CASSLTGSDTQYF.

The CDR3 loop is CASGQGSSGNTIYF. The CDR3 DNA reads as TGTGCCAGCGGACAGGGGAGCTCTGGAAACACCATATATTTT. This chain connects TRBV7-3 to TRBJ1-3, with 9 bases identical to TRBD1. The CDR3 is 14 residues long. Germline assignment: CDR1 SGHTA and CDR2 FQGTGA. The V and J ends lost 8 bases and 0 bases, in that order; junction bases with no gene match: 2.

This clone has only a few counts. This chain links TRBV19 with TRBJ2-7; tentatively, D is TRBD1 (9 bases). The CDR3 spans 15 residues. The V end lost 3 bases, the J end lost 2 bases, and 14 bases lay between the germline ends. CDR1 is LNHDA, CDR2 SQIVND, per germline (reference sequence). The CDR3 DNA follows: TGTGCCAGTAGTATTAGCGGGACAGGGACCTACGAGCAGTACTTC. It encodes CASSISGTGTYEQYF.

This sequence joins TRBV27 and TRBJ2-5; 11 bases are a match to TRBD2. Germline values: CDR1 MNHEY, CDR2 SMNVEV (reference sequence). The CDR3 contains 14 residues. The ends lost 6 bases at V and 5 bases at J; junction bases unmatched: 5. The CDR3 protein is CASSLAGGGETQYF. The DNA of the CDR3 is TGTGCCAGCAGCCTAGCGGGAGGAGGGGAGACCCAGTACTTC.